This T cell receptor (beta chain) was profiled in a study of metastatic and nonmetastatic thyroid tumors. Study-wide results and limits: Reports indicated that malignant thyroid tumors showed significantly higher TCR beta diversity than benign nodules did, in blood and tumor.

TCRdb reanalyzed the PCR reads via MiXCR. The sample yields 30,000 to 45,000 clones, less than 25% seen once. CDR3 size: 13 residues. With V trimmed by 5 bases and J by 4 bases, 0 bases remained unmatched. The germline V gene has CDR1 MRHNA and CDR2 SNTAGT. A single count supports this clone. The antigen is unknown. Each patient went into thyroid surgery without having received any treatment. The sequenced sample consisted of blood. This TCR came from a female donor with papillary thyroid cancer or a benign thyroid nodule (not recorded which). Some clones in this sample may be carry-over from other donors' samples. The rearrangement uses TRBV6-4 and TRBJ2-2; 8 bases align to TRBD2. The CDR3 DNA reads as TGTGCCAGCAGTAGCGGGAGCACCGGGGAGCTGTTTTTT. Translating gives CASSSGSTGELFF.